This TCR beta chain was recovered during a study of beta chain features in type 1 diabetes. On average, the one heparinised blood draw given by each donor was 90 to 150 mL. Study-level results: There were fewer insertions and more deletions at the VDJ junctions of type 1 diabetes patients. A closer apparent resemblance between naive, central memory and Treg TCRB repertoires was seen in patients than in healthy donors.

As to this clone: What it binds is not known. Other DNA sequences in the sample encode the same CDR3.

Losses at the gene ends were 3 bases for V and 7 bases for J; bases not matched to a gene: 4. The CDR3 has 12 residues. Germline V gene data show CDR1 as SQVTM and CDR2 as ANQGSEA. Since all of the isolated RNA was reverse transcribed, expressed TCRB transcripts were what got sequenced. Produced via immunoSEQ multiplex PCR; TCRdb's table is partial and in-frame only. The sample carries 200,000 to 300,000 clones, 25% to 35% recorded once. The sample was central memory CD4+ T cells from blood. The chain has TRBV29-1 and TRBJ2-7; 9 bases match TRBD2. The clonotype was recovered from a man aged 25 to 40 in good health. The CDR3 coding sequence is TGCAGCGTTGAGAGGCTAGCGGGAGAGCAGTACTTC. Translation gives CSVERLAGEQYF.